This T cell receptor beta chain appears in the sequencing data of a study of blood T cell repertoires in COVID-19 (dated by TCRdb to the early 2020s). Background for the entire study: Samples covering the acute and convalescent phases of COVID-19 were provided by collaborators in the United States, Italy and Spain. The material from the prospective study consisted of cDNA or gDNA derived from T cells, B-cell-depleted T cells, or PBMCs. The dataset comprised deeply sampled blood TCRbeta repertoires from subjects exposed to, actively infected with, or recovered from COVID-19. The repertoires were released in a freely available public database meant as a resource for research on the immune response to SARS-CoV-2. Samples were obtained from the ongoing ImmuneRACE study (first 160 participants) and from roughly 1,300 subjects provided by 6 global collaborators. Nearly every sample came with metadata listing a de-identified subject ID, COVID-19 status, age in years and sex. Where HLA class I and class II types were available, the types were taken from metadata supplied by the sample provider, not from assay-based typing.

Participants in the prospective study were enrolled through a virtual design, were aged about 18 to 100 years, and lived in 24 United States geographic areas. Cohort assignment in the prospective study relied on participant-reported clinical history from a screening survey and a study questionnaire. Recovered participants in ImmuneRACE Cohort 3 were defined as having two consecutive negative NP/OP PCR tests, clearance from a healthcare professional, or resolution of symptoms. In the prospective study, whole blood, serum and a nasopharyngeal or oropharyngeal swab were collected from each participant by mobile phlebotomists. Prospective study participants could optionally give additional blood draws and questionnaires over a 2-month period. Prospective study blood samples were shipped either frozen or at room temperature before DNA extraction. Overall study outcomes, separate from this receptor: The quantity of clinical and demographic metadata differed by source and by participant and was supplied without curation.

A single count supports this clone. The clone's antigen remains unknown. No clone much larger than this one lies a single base away; base qualities are absent. TCRbeta CDR3 regions were amplified from genomic DNA by means of the immunoSEQ Assay, a bias-controlled multiplex PCR. In the authors' own workflow: Nucleated cell counts per sample were estimated from amplification of reference gene primers within the assay. To quantify the absolute abundance of each unique TCRbeta CDR3 rearrangement, sequence reads were collapsed and filtered. For each sample, productive Simpson clonality was calculated as the square root of Simpson's diversity index over productive rearrangements. Held by TCRdb, this immuneACCESS table contains in-frame sequences only and omits some clones. Under half of the omission traces to an unresolved V gene where checked; the cause of the rest is unknown. V and J calls and clone size follow that table, whereas D and trimming were derived from the DNA. For this sample there are roughly 400,000 clones; around 87% appear just once. The ten most abundant clones make up 1.1% of the sample.

The receptor's source is a man aged 25 to 40 who had recovered from COVID-19. What was sequenced was PBMCs or T cells enriched from blood (not recorded which).

DNA sequence: TGTGCCAGTAGTCCGACAGGGGGCGCGTATTCACCCCTCCACTTT. Its protein reads: CASSPTGGAYSPLHF. The chain joins TRBV19 to TRBJ1-6, and TRBD1 matches 10 of the central bases. CDR3 length: 15 amino acids, cysteine to phenylalanine. Just CDR3 DNA is preserved here, 45 bases in frame from base 1. V trim: 5 bases; J trim: 8 bases; unmatched bases: 6. Looking up the germline V gene (reference sequence) yields CDR1 LNHDA and CDR2 SQIVND.